This T cell receptor (beta chain) was found in a study of PD-1 blockade in mismatch repair-deficient tumors. This clone turned up a few times. Clones were sequenced by immunoSEQ multiplex PCR, and TCRdb holds only the in-frame ones, with some missing. The sample lists 76,000 or so clones; roughly 80% were seen once. After removal of 4 bases from V and 5 bases from J, the junction contained 3 bases not matched to a gene. Germline V gene data show CDR1 as SGDLS and CDR2 as YYNGEE. The CDR3 consists of 12 residues. This sequence was found in an adult with mismatch repair-deficient cancer. The material was peripheral blood, obtained 44 weeks after starting pembrolizumab. The chain combines TRBV9 with TRBJ2-7; 7 bases line up with TRBD1. The CDR3 DNA is TGTGCCAGCAGCTTAACAGGGGACGAGCAGTACTTC. Amino acids: CASSLTGDEQYF.